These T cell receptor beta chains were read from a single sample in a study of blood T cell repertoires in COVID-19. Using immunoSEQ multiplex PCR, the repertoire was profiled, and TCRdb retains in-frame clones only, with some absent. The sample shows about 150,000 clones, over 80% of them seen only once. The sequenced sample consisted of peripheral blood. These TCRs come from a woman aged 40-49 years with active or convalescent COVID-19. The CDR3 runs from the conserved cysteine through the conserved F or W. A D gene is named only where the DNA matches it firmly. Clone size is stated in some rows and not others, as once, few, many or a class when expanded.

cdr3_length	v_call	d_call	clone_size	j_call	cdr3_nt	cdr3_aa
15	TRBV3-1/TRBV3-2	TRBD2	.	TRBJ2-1	TGTGCCAGCAGCCACGGCGGGAGAGTAGTCTATGAGCAGTTCTTC	CASSHGGRVVYEQFF
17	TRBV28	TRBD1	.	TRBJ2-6	TGTGCCAGCAGCCCCAGGGGGCTAACCTCTGGGGCCAACGTCCTGACTTTC	CASSPRGLTSGANVLTF
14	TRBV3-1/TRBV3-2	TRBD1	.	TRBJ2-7	TGTGCCAGCAGCCGACAGGGCGACCTCTACGAGCAGTACTTC	CASSRQGDLYEQYF
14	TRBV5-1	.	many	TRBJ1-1	TGCGCCAGCAGCTTTCAGGAGGGCCGCACTGAAGCTTTCTTT	CASSFQEGRTEAFF
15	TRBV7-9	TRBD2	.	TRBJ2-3	TGTGCCAGCAGCATGACTAGCGGGGGGAGGGATACGCAGTATTTT	CASSMTSGGRDTQYF
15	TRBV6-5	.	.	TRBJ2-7	TGTGCCAGCAGCAGACGAGGGAATCTTCGCTACGAGCAGTACTTC	CASSRRGNLRYEQYF
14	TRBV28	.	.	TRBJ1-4	TGTGCCAGCAGTTCCCTGGGAGTTAATGAAAAACTGTTTTTT	CASSSLGVNEKLFF
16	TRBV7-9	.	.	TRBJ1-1	TGTGCCAGCAGCTTAGTACCGAGCCAGGGGAACACTGAAGCTTTCTTT	CASSLVPSQGNTEAFF
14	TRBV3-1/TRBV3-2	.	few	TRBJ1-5	TGTGCCAGCAGCCAAGGAGACGGGAATCGACCCCAGCATTTT	CASSQGDGNRPQHF
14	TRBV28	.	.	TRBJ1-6	TGTGCCAGCCAATTCGACAGAGCCAATTCACCCCTCCACTTT	CASQFDRANSPLHF
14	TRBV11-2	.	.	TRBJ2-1	TGTGCCAGCAGCTTACGTACTAGATTGGGTGAGCAGTTCTTC	CASSLRTRLGEQFF
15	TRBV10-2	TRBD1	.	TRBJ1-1	TGCGCCAGCAGTGCCACACAGGGGGCGCGAACTGAAGCTTTCTTT	CASSATQGARTEAFF
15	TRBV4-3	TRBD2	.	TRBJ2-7	TGCGCCAGCAGCCAAGGGCTAGCGGCTATCTACGAGCAGTACTTC	CASSQGLAAIYEQYF
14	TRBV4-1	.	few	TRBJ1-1	TGCGCCAGCAGCCAAGATTGGGGGGATACTGAAGCTTTCTTT	CASSQDWGDTEAFF
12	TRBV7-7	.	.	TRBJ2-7	TGTGCCAGCAGCCCCGGGGGTTACGAGCAGTACTTC	CASSPGGYEQYF
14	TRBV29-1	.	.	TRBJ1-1	TGCAGCGTACATGATGGGGGCAGCGGTTCAGGGGCTTTCTTT	CSVHDGGSGSGAFF
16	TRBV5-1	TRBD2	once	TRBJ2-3	TGCGCCAGCAGTTATCACGCCGGGACTAGCAGGGGTACGCAGTATTTT	CASSYHAGTSRGTQYF
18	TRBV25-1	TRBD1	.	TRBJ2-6	TGTGCCAGCAGTGAATTAGGGACAGGGGGCGCTGGGGCCAACGTCCTGACTTTC	CASSELGTGGAGANVLTF
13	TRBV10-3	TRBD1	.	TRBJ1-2	TGTGCCATCAAGTCGGGACAGCACTATGGCTACACCTTC	CAIKSGQHYGYTF
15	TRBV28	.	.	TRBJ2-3	TGTGCCAGCAGGACCCAGGGGGGAGGCACAGATACGCAGTATTTT	CASRTQGGGTDTQYF
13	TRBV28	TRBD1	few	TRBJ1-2	TGTGCCAGCAGTCCCCGGACAGGCTATGGCTACACCTTC	CASSPRTGYGYTF
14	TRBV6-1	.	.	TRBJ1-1	TGTGCCAGCAGTGAACGACTGACGGCCGCTGAAGCTTTCTTT	CASSERLTAAEAFF
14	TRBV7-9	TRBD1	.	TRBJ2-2	TGTGCCAGCAGCTCGACAGGGCCCACCGGGGAGCTGTTTTTT	CASSSTGPTGELFF
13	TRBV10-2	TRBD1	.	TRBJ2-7	TGCGCCAGCATGCTTGGACAGGGCCACCCATCTTACTTC	CASMLGQGHPSYF
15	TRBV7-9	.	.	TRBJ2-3	TGTGCCAGCAGCCAAGCGGAAAAGAGCACAGATACGCAGTATTTT	CASSQAEKSTDTQYF
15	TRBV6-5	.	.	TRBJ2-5	TGTGCCAGCAAGATCGGCGGACTCACCCAAGAGACCCAGTACTTC	CASKIGGLTQETQYF
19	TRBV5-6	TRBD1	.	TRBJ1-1	TGTGCCAGCAGCTACCGGGACAGGGGGGTGAGGGGTATGAACACTGAAGCTTTCTTT	CASSYRDRGVRGMNTEAFF
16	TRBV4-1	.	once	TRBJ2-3	TGCGCCAGCGCCGAAACCTCAGCGGGTTTACGAGATACGCAGTATTTT	CASAETSAGLRDTQYF
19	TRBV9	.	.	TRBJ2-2	TGTGCCAGCAGCGTGAGGGAGGGGCAGGGACAAATTTTCACCGGGGAGCTGTTTTTT	CASSVREGQGQIFTGELFF
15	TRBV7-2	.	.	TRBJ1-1	TGTGCCAGCAGCGGGACTTATCCGTCGGGCACTGAAGCTTTCTTT	CASSGTYPSGTEAFF
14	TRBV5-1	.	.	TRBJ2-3	TGCGCCAGCAGCTCTCAGACAAGCACAGATACGCAGTATTTT	CASSSQTSTDTQYF
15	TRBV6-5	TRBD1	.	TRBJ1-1	TGTGCCAGCAACCCCGGGACAGTTCCTCGACCTGAAGCTTTCTTT	CASNPGTVPRPEAFF
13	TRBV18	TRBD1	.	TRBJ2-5	TGTGCCAGCTCACCAAGGGGGCGAGAGACCCAGTACTTC	CASSPRGRETQYF
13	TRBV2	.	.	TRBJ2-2	TGTGCCAGCAGGGCTGGGGGGACCGGGGAGCTGTTTTTT	CASRAGGTGELFF
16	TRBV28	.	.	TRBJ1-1	TGTGCCAGCAGTTCCCAGCGTTGGGGGCGAGGGACTGAAGCTTTCTTT	CASSSQRWGRGTEAFF
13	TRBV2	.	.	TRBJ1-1	TGTGCCAGCGGCCGAATCGCGGAGACTGAAGCTTTCTTT	CASGRIAETEAFF
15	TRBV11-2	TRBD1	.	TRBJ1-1	TGTGCCAGCAGTTCCGGGACAGGGGAGGTCACTGAAGCTTTCTTT	CASSSGTGEVTEAFF
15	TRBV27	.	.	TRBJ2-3	TGTGCCAGCAGTTTCGGGGGATTTATCGCAGATACGCAGTATTTT	CASSFGGFIADTQYF
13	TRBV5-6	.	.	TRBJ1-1	TGTGCCAGCAGCTTTCCCCAGAACACTGAAGCTTTCTTT	CASSFPQNTEAFF
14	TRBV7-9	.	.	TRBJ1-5	TGTGCCAGCAGCTTGTCAAATAGCAATCAGCCCCAGCATTTT	CASSLSNSNQPQHF
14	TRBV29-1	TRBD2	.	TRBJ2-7	TGCAGCGTTGTGGCTAGCGGGAGGACCTACGAGCAGTACTTC	CSVVASGRTYEQYF
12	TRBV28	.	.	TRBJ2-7	TGTGCCAGCAGTTTTGACAGCTACGAGCAGTACTTC	CASSFDSYEQYF
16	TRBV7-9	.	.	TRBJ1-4	TGTGCCAGCAGCTCCCCGGGGGAGCCAACTAATGAAAAACTGTTTTTT	CASSSPGEPTNEKLFF
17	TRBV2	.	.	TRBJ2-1	TGTGCCAGCAGTGAAGCGGCCCCGGGACTCCCTTGGGATGAGCAGTTCTTC	CASSEAAPGLPWDEQFF
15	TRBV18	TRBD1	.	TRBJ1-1	TGTGCCAGCTCATCGGGACAGGGGAGGCACACTGAAGCTTTCTTT	CASSSGQGRHTEAFF
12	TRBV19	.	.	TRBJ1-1	TGTGCCAGTAGACTCGGGGGGACTGAAGCTTTCTTT	CASRLGGTEAFF
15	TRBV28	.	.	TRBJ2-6	TGTGCCAGCAGCCCTGGAGGGTCCGGGGCCAACGTCCTGACTTTC	CASSPGGSGANVLTF
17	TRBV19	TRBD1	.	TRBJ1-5	TGTGCCAGTAGTACGGGACAGGGGGCTAGGGGCAATCAGCCCCAGCATTTT	CASSTGQGARGNQPQHF
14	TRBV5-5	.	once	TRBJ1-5	TGTGCCAGCAGCTTTTCAGAGGGCAATCAGCCCCAGCATTTT	CASSFSEGNQPQHF
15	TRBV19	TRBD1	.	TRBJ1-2	TGTGCCAGTAGTGGGCGACAGGGGTTCGGCTATGGCTACACCTTC	CASSGRQGFGYGYTF
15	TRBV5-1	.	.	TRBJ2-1	TGCGCCAGCAGCCCCCAGCCCACAGGGATCGGTGAGCAGTTCTTC	CASSPQPTGIGEQFF
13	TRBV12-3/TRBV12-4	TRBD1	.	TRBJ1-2	TGTGCCAGCAACCGGGGACAGGGCGGTGGCTACACCTTC	CASNRGQGGGYTF
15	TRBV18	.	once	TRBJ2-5	TGTGCCAGCTCACCGGCAATTTCTTACCAAGAGACCCAGTACTTC	CASSPAISYQETQYF
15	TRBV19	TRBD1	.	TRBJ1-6	TGTGCCAGTAGTTTCTTGGGACAGTACGATTCACCCCTCCACTTT	CASSFLGQYDSPLHF
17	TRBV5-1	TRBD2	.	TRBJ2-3	TGCGCCAGCAGCATAGGACGTAGCGGGAGGGCCAGGGATACGCAGTATTTT	CASSIGRSGRARDTQYF
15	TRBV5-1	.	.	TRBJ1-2	TGCGCCAGCAGCGCGGGGGGGCCGGGAAACTATGGCTACACCTTC	CASSAGGPGNYGYTF
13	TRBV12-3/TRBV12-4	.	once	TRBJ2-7	TGTGCCAGCAGTCCAGGGGTAAGGTACGAGCAGTACTTC	CASSPGVRYEQYF
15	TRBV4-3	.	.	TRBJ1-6	TGCGCCAGCAGCTCCACGACACTCATCAGTTCACCCCTCCACTTT	CASSSTTLISSPLHF
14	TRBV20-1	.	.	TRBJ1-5	TGCAGTGCTAGTTCAGGCTTAGGCAATCAGCCCCAGCATTTT	CSASSGLGNQPQHF
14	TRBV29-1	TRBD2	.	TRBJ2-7	TGCAGCGTTGGCTGGGCGGGAGGGCCCTACGAGCAGTACTTC	CSVGWAGGPYEQYF